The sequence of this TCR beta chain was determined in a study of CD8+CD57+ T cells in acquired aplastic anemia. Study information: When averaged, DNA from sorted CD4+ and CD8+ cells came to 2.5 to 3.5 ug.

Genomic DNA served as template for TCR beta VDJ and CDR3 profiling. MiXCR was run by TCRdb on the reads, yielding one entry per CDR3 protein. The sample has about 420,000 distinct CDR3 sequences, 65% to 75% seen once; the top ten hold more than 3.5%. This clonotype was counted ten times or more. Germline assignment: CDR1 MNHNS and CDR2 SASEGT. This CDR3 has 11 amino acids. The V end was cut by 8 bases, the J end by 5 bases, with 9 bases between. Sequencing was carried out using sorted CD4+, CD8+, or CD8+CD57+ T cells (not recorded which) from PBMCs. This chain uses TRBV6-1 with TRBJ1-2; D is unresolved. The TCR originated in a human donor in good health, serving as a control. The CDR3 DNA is TGTGCCAGCCATTCGGGGTATGGCTACACCTTC. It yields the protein CASHSGYGYTF.